The rows below give T cell receptor beta chains drawn from one sample of a study of T cell repertoires in cytomegalovirus infection. TCRdb reprocessed the reads with MiXCR, giving one entry per CDR3 protein. The sample gives about 920,000 distinct CDR3 sequences, about 33% of which show up once; roughly 13% is in the top ten. Their specific antigens are unknown. The sample consisted of cultured CD8+ T cells from PBMCs, taken from culture after CMV antigen stimulation. The receptor set was obtained from a human donor in good health (CMV status not recorded). Some clones in this sample may be carry-over from other donors' samples. Each CDR3 is given with its conserved first and last residue.

cdr3_aa | v_call
CASSLVSGPDTQYF | TRBV12-3/TRBV12-4
CASSQEPRQSSYNEQFF | TRBV14
CASSSDRDKQFF | TRBV7-9
CASSPSKGNTEAFF | TRBV4-1
CASSFPQSPTGVDGNTIYF | TRBV7-8
CASSPGPSLIPF | TRBV7-2
CASSYITGSEQFF | TRBV7-8
CASSIWDGAADTQYF | TRBV19
CATGGGANQPQHF | TRBV10-3
CASSLDKRGNQPQHF | TRBV19
CASSRYRLAGGYYNEQFF | TRBV27
CASSYSSGSSYNEQFF | TRBV6-6